The source of this T cell receptor beta chain is a study of CD8 T cells in ankylosing spondylitis. Study findings and constraints: Earlier work had already found some motif variants in reactive arthritis synovial fluid and blood. Matched synovial fluid from ankylosing spondylitis patients was reported to be enriched for disease-linked clones.

The CDR3 is made up of 16 amino acids. Looked up from germline, CDR1 is ENHRY and CDR2 is SYGVKD. The trim removed 4 bases at V and 6 bases at J, leaving 9 bases unmatched. By quantitative 5'-RACE with molecular barcodes, the TCR beta libraries were made. TCRdb reprocessed the 5' RACE reads via MiXCR and lists one record per CDR3 protein. The table lists 200,000 to 300,000 distinct CDR3 sequences, around 25% of them singletons. Comment on this clonotype: Antigen unknown.

The source material was blood, either unsorted or a sorted T cell fraction (not recorded which). This receptor was identified in a male donor with ankylosing spondylitis or in good health (not recorded which). The chain couples TRBV10-3 to TRBJ2-1; TRBD1 matches at 10 bases. CDR3 DNA: TGTGCCATCAGTGGTCCGACAGGGGGCAGGAGCAATGAGCAGTTCTTC. Translated, it gives CAISGPTGGRSNEQFF.